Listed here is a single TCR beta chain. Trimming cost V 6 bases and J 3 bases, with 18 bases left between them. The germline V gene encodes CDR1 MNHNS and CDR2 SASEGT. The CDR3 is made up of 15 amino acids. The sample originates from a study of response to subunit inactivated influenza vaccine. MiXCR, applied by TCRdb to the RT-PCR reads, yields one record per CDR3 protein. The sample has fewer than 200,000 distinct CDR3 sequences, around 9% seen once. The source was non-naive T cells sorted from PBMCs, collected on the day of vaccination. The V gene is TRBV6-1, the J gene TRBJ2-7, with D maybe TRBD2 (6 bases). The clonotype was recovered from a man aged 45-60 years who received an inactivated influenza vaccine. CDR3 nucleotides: TGTGCCAGCAGGCCCGTGGGAGGAGGGGTCTACGAGCAGTACTTC. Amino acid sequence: CASRPVGGGVYEQYF.